This TCR beta chain appears in the sequencing data of a study of T cells in Graves' hyperthyroidism and ophthalmopathy. Trimming took 1 base from V and 5 from J; bases not matched to a gene: 4. The CDR3 is 16 residues long. Germline CDR1 SNHLY, CDR2 FYNNEI. RNA transcripts were the template for amplifying TCR beta CDR3 regions. Primed by the HTBI set, a first-round RT-PCR was run on the TCR CDR3. TCRdb used MiXCR to reprocess the multiplex PCR reads, holding one entry per CDR3 protein. The sample consists of approximately 400,000 distinct CDR3 sequences, about 15% of them appearing once. This clonotype was detected ten times or more.

This clonotype was obtained from a woman in her sixties with Graves' hyperthyroidism. Material: blood. V gene TRBV2 combines with J gene TRBJ2-5; the match to TRBD2 covers 13 bases. The CDR3 spells CASSEGLAGGFETQYF. The DNA of the CDR3 is TGTGCCAGCAGTGAAGGACTAGCGGGAGGTTTTGAGACCCAGTACTTC.